The 32 T cell receptor beta chains presented below share a single source sample, sequenced in a study of shared clonotypes between healthy human individuals. Sequencing was performed with immunoSEQ multiplex PCR; in TCRdb, only in-frame clones are kept and a portion is missing. Seen here are a few million clones, about 92% observed once, and the top ten hold 0.13% to 0.15%. Sequencing was carried out using naive CD4+ T cells sorted from blood. Subset here: CD45RA+ positively selected. These receptor sequences come from a man younger than 35 in good health.

In regard to this clone: Other DNA variants within this sample encode the same CDR3. This rearrangement joins TRBV2 to TRBJ2-1, with D perhaps matching TRBD2 (5 bases). The germline V and J ends were trimmed by 4 bases and 7 bases, with 8 bases remaining between them. CDR1 and CDR2 from the germline V gene are SNHLY and FYNNEI. The CDR3 is 12 amino acids. The CDR3 region is CASSGGGNEQFF. The CDR3 coding sequence is TGTGCCAGCAGTGGTGGAGGAAATGAGCAGTTCTTC.

The rearrangement links TRBV5-1 to TRBJ2-5; 7 positions agree with TRBD1. V trimming: 5 bases; J trimming: 4 bases; junction bases outside the gene matches: 17. Germline assignment: CDR1 SGHRS and CDR2 YFSETQ. The CDR3 contains 17 residues. CDR3 protein: CASRPFIGEGASETQYF. The CDR3 nucleotides read TGCGCCAGCAGGCCATTCATCGGAGAGGGGGCCTCAGAGACCCAGTACTTC.

The J gene is TRBJ1-2, the V gene TRBV29-1; 8 bases agree with TRBD1. V shed 4 bases and J 3 bases; nucleotides not matched to a gene: 10. CDR1 SQVTM and CDR2 ANQGSEA come from the germline V gene. CDR3 length equals 15 residues. CDR3 in DNA: TGCAGCGTTGGGACAGGGTCTTCCCCCGACTATGGCTACACCTTC. Its protein is CSVGTGSSPDYGYTF. Full variable domain (rest looked up from reference TRBV29-1 and TRBJ1-2): SAVISQKPSRDICQRGTSLTIQCQVDSQVTMMFWYRQQPGQSLTLIATANQGSEATYESGFVIDKFPISRPNLTFSTLTVSNMSPEDSSIYLCSVGTGSSPDYGYTFGSGTRLTVV.

The J gene is TRBJ2-3, the V gene TRBV7-8; D call uncertain. This CDR3 spans 12 amino acids. The germline V and J ends were trimmed by 8 bases and 2 bases, with 8 bases remaining between them. CDR1 SGHVS and CDR2 FQNEAQ come from the germline V gene. This CDR3 is CASLEFTDTQYF. CDR3 bases: TGTGCCAGCTTGGAGTTCACAGATACGCAGTATTTT.

V and J are TRBV7-9 and TRBJ1-6, with D unresolved. Trimming removed 5 bases from V and 4 bases from J, with 15 bases in between. The germline gives CDR1 SEHNR, CDR2 FQNEAQ (reference sequence). The CDR3 consists of 16 residues. Here the CDR3 reads CASSPQNNVYNSPLHF. CDR3 coding DNA: TGTGCCAGCAGCCCACAAAACAACGTATATAATTCACCCCTCCACTTT.

The chain couples TRBV7-9 to TRBJ2-2; 9 bases align to TRBD1. The J segment lost 3 bases and the V segment lost 5 bases, leaving 7 bases of the junction unmatched. CDR3 length equals 16 residues. Germline V gene data show CDR1 as SEHNR and CDR2 as FQNEAQ (reference sequence). Here the CDR3 reads CASSHNRGRDTGELFF. DNA of the CDR3: TGTGCCAGCAGCCATAACAGGGGGCGCGACACCGGGGAGCTGTTTTTT.

This sequence joins TRBV5-1 and TRBJ2-3; 10 bases are a match to TRBD1. The junction had 5 bases not matched to a gene; V was cut back by 0 bases and J by 7 bases. Germline loops: CDR1 SGHRS, CDR2 YFSETQ. The CDR3 contains 15 residues. In DNA form, the CDR3 reads TGCGCCAGCAGCTTGGGAGGGACAGGGGATTATACGCAGTATTTT. Amino acid sequence: CASSLGGTGDYTQYF.

For this clone: Other DNA sequences from this sample encode an identical CDR3 as well. This chain links TRBV29-1 with TRBJ2-1; the match to TRBD1 covers 9 bases. Per germline, CDR1 SQVTM and CDR2 ANQGSEA. This CDR3 contains 12 residues. The ends lost 7 bases at V and 7 bases at J; junction bases unmatched: 5. This CDR3 reads CSAGTGYNEQFF. DNA for the CDR3: TGCAGCGCGGGGACAGGGTATAATGAGCAGTTCTTC.

This clone occurred once. This chain links TRBV7-2 with TRBJ1-2; D is perhaps TRBD1 (5 bases). This CDR3 region has 15 residues. Looked up from germline, CDR1 is SGHTA and CDR2 is FQGNSA. V was cut by 1 base and J by 0 bases, with 9 bases left in between. CDR3 in amino acids: CASSLGQPANYGYTF. Here the CDR3 DNA reads TGTGCCAGCAGCTTAGGACAGCCAGCTAACTATGGCTACACCTTC.

The chain uses TRBV11-2 and TRBJ2-5; 10 bases fit TRBD2. Germline loops: CDR1 SGHAT, CDR2 FQNNGV. The CDR3 is 15 amino acids. With V trimmed by 5 bases and J by 5 bases, 8 bases remained unmatched. CDR3 amino acids: CASSREREGGETQYF. DNA of the CDR3: TGTGCCAGCAGCCGGGAGCGGGAGGGAGGGGAGACCCAGTACTTC.

The V gene is TRBV7-2, the J gene TRBJ2-7; possibly TRBD1 for D (6 bases). The CDR3 sequence is 14 residues long. V was clipped by 5 bases and J by 4 bases, with 15 bases between them. CDR1 SGHTA and CDR2 FQGNSA come from the germline V gene. The CDR3 coding sequence is TGTGCCAGCAGCCCGGGACACCAGAGGTACGAGCAGTACTTC. Translating it yields CASSPGHQRYEQYF.

V usage is TRBV27 and J usage is TRBJ2-1, with 8 bases identical to TRBD2. CDR1 MNHEY and CDR2 SMNVEV come from the germline V gene (reference sequence). The V segment lost 8 bases and the J segment 16 bases; nucleotides outside the gene matches: 7. This CDR3 has 10 residues. The CDR3 reads CASRGGRRFF. Written as DNA, the CDR3 is TGTGCCAGCCGCGGGGGGAGAAGATTCTTC.

V is TRBV5-6 and J is TRBJ1-1; D remains unclear. V lost 4 bases, J lost 2 bases, and 9 bases lay in between. The CDR3 totals 13 residues. The V gene's germline CDR1 is SGHDT and CDR2 YYEEEE. As DNA, the CDR3 is TGTGCCAGCAGCCTCCCTCCTAACACTGAAGCTTTCTTT. Its protein is CASSLPPNTEAFF.

The chain couples TRBV5-4 to TRBJ2-1, with 9 bases fitting TRBD2. CDR1 and CDR2 from the germline V gene are SGHNT and YYREEE (reference sequence). The CDR3 loop spans 15 amino acids. The V segment lost 0 bases and the J segment 7 bases; nucleotides outside the gene matches: 5. CDR3 DNA: TGTGCCAGCAGCTTGGTAGCGGGAGAAGGAAATGAGCAGTTCTTC. Its translation: CASSLVAGEGNEQFF.

The chain recombines TRBV5-1 with TRBJ1-5; D uncertain. This CDR3 region has 16 residues. Germline CDR1 is SGHRS and CDR2 is YFSETQ. Deletions cut 0 bases from V and 6 bases from J, with 16 bases between. The CDR3 DNA reads TGCGCCAGCAGCTTGGGTATCTCGTCGGCTGGTCAGCCCCAGCATTTT. Its translation is CASSLGISSAGQPQHF.

The rearrangement links TRBV27 to TRBJ1-6; D not resolved. Germline V lookup: CDR1 MNHEY, CDR2 SMNVEV (reference sequence). The CDR3 has 12 residues. Trimming removed 6 bases at V and 7 bases at J, with 7 bases between. In nucleotides, the CDR3 is TGTGCCAGCAGGGCAGAAAATTCACCCCTCCACTTT. This sequence encodes CASRAENSPLHF.

CDR3 DNA sequence: TGTGCCAGTAGCAATCAGGGGGCCAACACTGAAGCTTTCTTT. Its translation is CASSNQGANTEAFF. The genes are TRBV19 and TRBJ1-1; TRBD1 aligns across 8 bases. Germline loops: CDR1 LNHDA, CDR2 SQIVND (reference sequence). The CDR3 covers 14 residues. V trimming: 6 bases; J trimming: 2 bases; junction bases outside the gene matches: 5.

This clone was seen a single time. At the DNA level, this CDR3 is encoded by other sequences in the same sample as well. J is TRBJ2-3 and V is TRBV11-2; TRBD2 matches 9 bases. The trim removed 0 bases at V and 3 bases at J, leaving 4 bases unmatched. CDR1 SGHAT and CDR2 FQNNGV come from the germline V gene. This CDR3 has 16 amino acids. Here the CDR3 reads CASSLELAGSTDTQYF. The DNA of the CDR3 is TGTGCCAGCAGCTTAGAACTAGCGGGTAGTACAGATACGCAGTATTTT. The complete variable domain, with remaining parts taken from reference TRBV11-2 and TRBJ2-3, reads EAGVAQSPRYKIIEKRQSVAFWCNPISGHATLYWYQQILGQGPKLLIQFQNNGVVDDSQLPKDRFSAERLKGVDSTLKIQPAKLEDSAVYLCASSLELAGSTDTQYFGPGTRLTVL.

The chain has TRBV19 and TRBJ1-5; 7 bases are shared with TRBD1. The germline gives CDR1 LNHDA, CDR2 SQIVND (reference sequence). The CDR3 has 16 residues. The V and J ends lost 5 bases and 3 bases, in that order; junction bases with no gene match: 10. CDR3 loop: CASSHKNRGNNQPQHF. The CDR3 nucleotides are TGTGCCAGTAGTCATAAAAACAGGGGCAACAATCAGCCCCAGCATTTT.

The chain couples TRBV6-1 to TRBJ2-4; D remains unclear. The V end was cut by 7 bases, the J end by 6 bases, with 10 bases between. Germline values: CDR1 MNHNS, CDR2 SASEGT. The CDR3 runs to 12 residues. The CDR3 coding sequence is TGTGCCAGCAATTCCCTCGGAAACATTCAGTACTTC. It is translated as CASNSLGNIQYF.

The J gene is TRBJ2-5, the V gene TRBV7-2; weak D call: TRBD2 (6 bases). The CDR3 covers 14 residues. The germline CDR1 and CDR2 sequences are SGHTA and FQGNSA. Trimming left V 5 bases short and J 5 bases short, with 15 bases between. The CDR3 sequence: CASSEWGGGETQYF. The CDR3, as DNA: TGTGCCAGCAGCGAGTGGGGAGGTGGGGAGACCCAGTACTTC.

This clone has a handful of counts. The chain couples TRBV19 to TRBJ1-1; D ambiguous. This CDR3 spans 13 amino acids. The germline CDR1 and CDR2 sequences are LNHDA and SQIVND (reference sequence). The V end lost 2 bases, the J end lost 2 bases, and 6 bases lay between the germline ends. The CDR3 DNA reads TGTGCCAGTAGTATATCCCTAAACACTGAAGCTTTCTTT. Protein sequence: CASSISLNTEAFF.

The V call is TRBV15, the J call TRBJ2-3; tentatively, D is TRBD2 (6 bases). Germline assignment: CDR1 LNHNV and CDR2 YYDKDF (reference sequence). The CDR3 has 12 residues. Between the trimmed V and J ends, which lost 8 bases and 5 bases, there was a span of 11 bases. The CDR3 here is CATGYGGDTQYF. In DNA, the CDR3 is TGTGCCACCGGTTACGGGGGAGATACGCAGTATTTT.

The rearrangement uses TRBV5-1 and TRBJ1-5; no firm D call. The ends were cut back, 0 bases at V and 3 bases at J, with 10 bases in the middle. CDR1 and CDR2 from the germline V gene are SGHRS and YFSETQ. The CDR3 spans 15 residues. Here the CDR3 DNA reads TGCGCCAGCAGCTTGGAGGGAGACCCCAATCAGCCCCAGCATTTT. It is translated as CASSLEGDPNQPQHF.

This clone was recorded only once. The gene calls are TRBV7-9 and TRBJ2-7; maybe TRBD2 (6 bases). The CDR3 is 11 amino acids. Looked up from germline, CDR1 is SEHNR and CDR2 is FQNEAQ (reference sequence). The V end lost 10 bases, the J end lost 7 bases, and 14 bases lay between the germline ends. The CDR3 DNA is TGTGCCATCAGGGAGGCGCGAGAGCAGTACTTC. This sequence encodes CAIREAREQYF.

This chain uses TRBV11-2 with TRBJ2-5; 8 bases agree with TRBD1. J gave up 4 bases and V 0 bases, and 13 bases lay outside the gene matches. The CDR3 runs 18 residues. Germline V gene lookup returns CDR1 SGHAT and CDR2 FQNNGV. The CDR3 nucleotides read TGTGCCAGCAGCTTAGACCGGGACAGGCTTCTTGGGGGAGAGACCCAGTACTTC. Its translation: CASSLDRDRLLGGETQYF.

This chain uses TRBV7-2 with TRBJ2-2; 12 nucleotides align to TRBD2. Trimming removed 1 base from V and 7 bases from J; junction bases left unmatched: 4. The CDR3 loop spans 16 amino acids. From germline, CDR1 is SGHTA and CDR2 FQGNSA. The CDR3 DNA reads TGTGCCAGCAGCTTAGGACTAGCGGGAGCGATCGGGGAGCTGTTTTTT. It is translated as CASSLGLAGAIGELFF.

The J gene is TRBJ2-3, the V gene TRBV28; the match to TRBD2 covers 9 bases. The CDR3 has 16 amino acids. Germline V gives CDR1 MDHEN, CDR2 SYDVKM. The J segment lost 3 bases and the V segment lost 2 bases, leaving 6 bases of the junction unmatched. CDR3 protein: CASSLPASGDTDTQYF. DNA for the CDR3: TGTGCCAGCAGTTTACCGGCTAGCGGGGATACAGATACGCAGTATTTT. The whole variable domain, remainder taken from reference TRBV28 and TRBJ2-3, is DVKVTQSSRYLVKRTGEKVFLECVQDMDHENMFWYRQDPGLGLRLIYFSYDVKMKEKGDIPEGYSVSREKKERFSLILESASTNQTSMYLCASSLPASGDTDTQYFGPGTRLTVL.

The chain has TRBV25-1 and TRBJ2-1; the match to TRBD1 covers 9 bases. The V gene end was trimmed by 6 bases and the J gene end by 3 bases; junction bases not matched to a gene: 9. Germline V lookup: CDR1 MGHDK, CDR2 SYGVNS. This CDR3 region has 16 residues. As DNA, the CDR3 is TGTGCCAGCAGCGCCACCGGGACAGGGCACTACAATGAGCAGTTCTTC. As protein: CASSATGTGHYNEQFF.

Here the CDR3 reads CASSYSSLHEQYF. The CDR3 nucleotides read TGTGCCAGCAGTTACTCTTCCCTACACGAGCAGTACTTC. The chain has TRBV6-5 and TRBJ2-7; D uncertain. The CDR3 has 13 amino acids. Trimming left V 0 bases short and J 5 bases short, with 8 bases between. Germline CDR1 MNHEY, CDR2 SVGAGI.

The genes are TRBV5-5 and TRBJ1-1; no clear D. Germline CDR1 reads SGHKS; CDR2 reads YYEKEE (reference sequence). This CDR3 comprises 14 residues. V was cut by 4 bases and J by 2 bases, with 12 bases left in between. CDR3 region: CASSVRVTNTEAFF. In DNA form, the CDR3 reads TGTGCCAGCAGCGTACGGGTTACCAACACTGAAGCTTTCTTT.

This clone occurred once. The rearrangement links TRBV5-1 to TRBJ1-1; tentative D call: TRBD1 (5 bases). V shed 0 bases and J shed 2 bases, with 11 bases lying between them. The CDR3 is 15 amino acids. Germline lookup yields CDR1 SGHRS and CDR2 YFSETQ. CDR3 sequence: CASSLGGVLNTEAFF. The CDR3 nucleotides read TGCGCCAGCAGCTTGGGAGGGGTCCTAAACACTGAAGCTTTCTTT.